The entry below describes one T cell receptor (beta chain). Antigen unknown. With 60 Vbeta and 13 Jbeta primers, the PCR was carried out. Authors' data handling: Among the unique TCR beta chains that a later analysis counted, about 86 million in all, some 10 million were shared. The method was immunoSEQ multiplex PCR; TCRdb's version includes in-frame clones alone and lacks a portion of them. The DNA was the basis for D and trimming; V, J and clone size are from that table. The sample includes approximately 51,000 clones, approximately 65% of them seen just once. Germline V gene data show CDR1 as SGHNT and CDR2 as YYREEE (reference sequence). This CDR3 contains 15 residues. V gave up 3 bases and J gave up 2 bases; unmatched junction bases: 2. The sample is drawn from a study of cytomegalovirus exposure and HLA in healthy donors. Study details: As an earlier analysis found, 150 million to 200 million T cells yielded over 95 million unique TCR beta sequences. The study's early data release held roughly 91 million unique TCRs from HLA-typed donors. Study findings and constraints: A later analysis linked a missense DCLRE1C variant to TCR beta V- and J-gene trimming.

This TCR came from a man aged 25 to 45 in good health and CMV-seronegative. Sequencing used PBMCs. J is TRBJ2-2 and V is TRBV5-4, with 9 bases that match TRBD2. As DNA, the CDR3 is TGTGCCAGCAGCTCGGGACTAGCTAACACCGGGGAGCTGTTTTTT. Protein sequence: CASSSGLANTGELFF.